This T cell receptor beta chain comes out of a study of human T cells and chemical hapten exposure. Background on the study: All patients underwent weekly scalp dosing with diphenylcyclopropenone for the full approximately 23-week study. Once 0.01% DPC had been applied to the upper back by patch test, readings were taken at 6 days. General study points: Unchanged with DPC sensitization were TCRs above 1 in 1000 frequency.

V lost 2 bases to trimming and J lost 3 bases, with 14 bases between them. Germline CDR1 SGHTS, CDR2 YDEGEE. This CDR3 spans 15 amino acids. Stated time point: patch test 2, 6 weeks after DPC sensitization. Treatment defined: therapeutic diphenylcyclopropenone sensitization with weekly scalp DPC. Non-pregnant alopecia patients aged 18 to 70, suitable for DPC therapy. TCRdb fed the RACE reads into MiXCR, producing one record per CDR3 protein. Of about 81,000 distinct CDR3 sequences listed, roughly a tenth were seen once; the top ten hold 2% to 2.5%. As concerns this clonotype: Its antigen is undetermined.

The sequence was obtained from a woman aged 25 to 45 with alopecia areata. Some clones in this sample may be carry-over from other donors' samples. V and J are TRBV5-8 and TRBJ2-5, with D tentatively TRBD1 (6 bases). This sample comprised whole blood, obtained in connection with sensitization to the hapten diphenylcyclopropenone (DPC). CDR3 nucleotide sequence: TGTGCCAGCAGCTTACAAGGACAGTTGGAAGAGACCCAGTACTTC. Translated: CASSLQGQLEETQYF.